This entry lists 2 T cell receptor beta chains sequenced from one sample in a study of T cell responses to AZD1222 COVID-19 vaccine. TCRdb's table, derived via immunoSEQ multiplex PCR, lists solely in-frame clones and lacks some. The data hold 28,000 or so clones, with 88% observed a single time. This specimen was peripheral blood, taken 28 days after the second AZD1222 dose. All receptors come from an adult who received the AZD1222 COVID-19 vaccine.

This chain connects TRBV20-1 to TRBJ2-7; maybe TRBD1 (5 bases). The CDR3 consists of 8 residues. The germline V gene encodes CDR1 DFQATT and CDR2 SNEGSKA (reference sequence). This chain's CDR3 is CRTDEQYF. The CDR3 DNA is TGCAGGACAGACGAGCAGTACTTC.

The chain uses TRBV12-3 or TRBV12-4 and TRBJ1-1; D is unresolved. The CDR3 runs to 13 residues. Trimming stripped 7 bases from V and 0 bases from J, with 9 bases between. In nucleotides, the CDR3 is TGTGCCAGCACCAACAAGATGAACACTGAAGCTTTCTTT. It specifies CASTNKMNTEAFF.